The T cell receptor beta chain described here comes from a study of naive and memory T cell subsets. Trimming at V came to 5 bases and at J to 4 bases, leaving 7 bases not matched to a gene. The CDR3 totals 15 residues. The SP2 primer and nested alpha and beta constant region primers amplified ligated cDNA in four rounds. MiXCR was run by TCRdb on the UMI-ligation and nested PCR reads, yielding one entry per CDR3 protein. The data hold about 30,000 distinct CDR3 sequences, with about 7.4% observed a single time. The treatment: skin biopsy from PPD injection site in Mantoux-positive individual. An oligonucleotide containing a UMI was ligated to the 3' end of TCR cDNA. Reverse transcription used DNase-treated unsorted total RNA, aiming for roughly 1 to 1,100 ng. This clonotype was counted a few times. This sequence may be a read error, since a much larger clone differs from it by one base.

V is TRBV12-3 or TRBV12-4 and J is TRBJ2-5; the match to TRBD2 covers 10 bases. The source material was skin, sampled from a tuberculin skin test site. The origin of this receptor is an adult in good health. CDR3: CASSVQRGGRETQYF. In DNA, the CDR3 is TGTGCCAGCAGTGTGCAGCGGGGGGGCCGAGAGACCCAGTACTTC.